Shown below are 27 T cell receptor beta chains from a single sample sequenced in a study of blood T cell repertoires in COVID-19. TCRdb keeps only in-frame clones here, not all; method: immunoSEQ multiplex PCR. The sample records approximately 250,000 clones, roughly nine tenths being singletons. Sequencing was performed on peripheral blood. The receptors here all came from a woman in her fifties or sixties who had recovered from COVID-19.

V is TRBV6-5 and J is TRBJ1-2; tentatively, D is TRBD1 (5 bases). V dropped 4 bases and J dropped 6 bases, with 12 bases sitting between them. The CDR3 is made up of 13 amino acids. The germline V gene has CDR1 MNHEY and CDR2 SVGAGI. CDR3 sequence: CASSSREVNGYTF. DNA of the CDR3: TGTGCCAGCAGTTCCAGGGAGGTTAATGGCTACACCTTC.

This clone was detected only a few times. This rearrangement joins TRBV6-6 to TRBJ1-1, with TRBD1 matching 9 bases. J gave up 3 bases and V 11 bases, and 7 bases lay outside the gene matches. Germline assignment: CDR1 MNHNY and CDR2 SVGAGI (reference sequence). The CDR3 is 13 residues long. CDR3 DNA sequence: TGTGCCGCCACAGGGGGCTGGGACACTGAAGCTTTCTTT. Protein: CAATGGWDTEAFF.

This clone has only one observation. This chain joins TRBV27 and TRBJ2-3, with 7 bases aligning to TRBD2. The CDR3 is 17 amino acids. Trimming cost V 2 bases and J 1 base; bases outside gene matches: 9. Per germline, CDR1 MNHEY and CDR2 SMNVEV (reference sequence). CDR3 amino acids: CASSLVVSSGGTDTQYF. DNA of the CDR3: TGTGCCAGCAGTTTAGTTGTATCCAGCGGGGGCACAGATACGCAGTATTTT.

The CDR3 DNA reads as TGCGCCAGCAGCCTCGGACAGGGGGGTGATACGCAGTATTTT. Translating gives CASSLGQGGDTQYF. The rearrangement uses TRBV5-1 and TRBJ2-3; TRBD1 agrees at 10 bases. The CDR3 has 14 residues. Germline CDR1 SGHRS, CDR2 YFSETQ. V shed 4 bases and J 6 bases; nucleotides not matched to a gene: 5.

This clone was counted only a few times. The gene calls are TRBV7-2 and TRBJ1-4, with no clear D. Trimming left V 2 bases short and J 4 bases short, with 11 bases between. Germline V gene sequence: CDR1 SGHTA, CDR2 FQGNSA. The CDR3 totals 15 residues. The CDR3 bases are TGTGCCAGCAGCTTATTAAGAGGCCGTAATGAAAAACTGTTTTTT. Encoded protein: CASSLLRGRNEKLFF. Together with reference TRBV7-2 and TRBJ1-4, the CDR3 gives the full variable domain: GAGVSQSPSNKVTEKGKDVELRCDPISGHTALYWYRQSLGQGLEFLIYFQGNSAPDKSGLPSDRFSAERTGGSVSTLTIQRTQQEDSAVYLCASSLLRGRNEKLFFGSGTQLSVL.

With respect to this clone: The junction departs from the called germline gene at one end, perhaps through a read error. V is TRBV29-1 and J is TRBJ2-7; the D gene is possibly TRBD1 (5 bases). CDR3 length: 14 residues. The V gene's germline CDR1 is SQVTM and CDR2 ANQGSEA. The CDR3 DNA sequence: TGCAGCGTGGAAGGGAATGCAGGGCTCCACGAGCAGTACTTC. It encodes CSVEGNAGLHEQYF.

V usage is TRBV7-3 and J usage is TRBJ1-6, with D unclear. Trimming shortened V by 3 bases and J by 9 bases, and 12 bases separated the two germline ends. CDR3 length: 14 residues. Germline CDR1 SGHTA, CDR2 FQGTGA. CDR3 protein: CASSFDGGLSPLHF. The DNA for the CDR3 is TGTGCCAGCAGCTTCGACGGAGGACTTTCACCCCTCCACTTT.

The V gene is TRBV19, the J gene TRBJ2-3, with 8 bases fitting TRBD2. From germline, CDR1 is LNHDA and CDR2 SQIVND (reference sequence). The CDR3 contains 15 residues. Trimming cost V 7 bases and J 4 bases; bases outside gene matches: 10. As DNA, the CDR3 is TGTGCCAGTATTCCGCGGGCGGGGGGTTCAGATACGCAGTATTTT. It is translated as CASIPRAGGSDTQYF.

V is TRBV18 and J is TRBJ1-1; weak D call: TRBD1 (6 bases). Germline V CDR1 and CDR2: KGHSH, LQKENI. There are 15 residues in the CDR3. The ends were cut back, 6 bases at V and 1 base at J, with 15 bases in the middle. For the CDR3, the DNA is TGTGCCAGCTCGCTACCAGGGGCAGAGAACACTGAAGCTTTCTTT. This encodes CASSLPGAENTEAFF.

On this clone itself: Other DNA sequences in the sample encode the same CDR3. This rearrangement joins TRBV9 to TRBJ1-2; 9 bases fit TRBD1. Germline CDR1 SGDLS, CDR2 YYNGEE. This CDR3 region has 14 residues. V trimming: 4 bases; J trimming: 2 bases; junction bases outside the gene matches: 3. The CDR3 spells CASSFGTGNYGYTF. The CDR3 DNA reads TGTGCCAGCAGCTTTGGGACAGGGAACTATGGCTACACCTTC.

The CDR3 reads CASSSSGYTDTQYF. The CDR3 DNA follows: TGTGCCAGCAGCTCATCCGGGTACACAGATACGCAGTATTTT. The chain links TRBV7-8 to TRBJ2-3; D unclear. CDR1 and CDR2 from the germline V gene are SGHVS and FQNEAQ. Trimming removed 4 bases from V and 2 bases from J, with 10 bases in between. This CDR3 spans 14 amino acids.

The J gene is TRBJ1-3, the V gene TRBV18; the D is unclear. Germline CDR1 and CDR2: KGHSH and LQKENI. V gave up 1 base and J gave up 0 bases, with 10 bases separating them. There are 16 residues in the CDR3. CDR3 nucleotide sequence: TGTGCCAGCTCACCACAACAGACCCTCTCTGGAAACACCATATATTTT. Its translation is CASSPQQTLSGNTIYF.

In the case of this clone: The junction departs from germline at one end; a sequencing error may be responsible. CDR3 amino acids: CASSYQDGGSTIYF. The CDR3 DNA reads TGTGCCAGCAGTTACCAGGACGGGGGAAGCACCATATATTTT. The chain joins TRBV6-5 to TRBJ1-3; maybe TRBD1 (5 bases). The CDR3 contains 14 residues. Germline assignment: CDR1 MNHEY and CDR2 SVGAGI.

The chain combines TRBV6-2 or TRBV6-3 with TRBJ1-1; weak D call: TRBD1 (5 bases). This CDR3 spans 15 amino acids. The V end was cut by 6 bases, the J end by 2 bases, with 16 bases between. Looked up from germline, CDR1 is MNHEY and CDR2 is SVGEGT. In DNA, the CDR3 is TGTGCCAGCAGCCGAAGGGCAGGGTCCAACACTGAAGCTTTCTTT. It codes for CASSRRAGSNTEAFF.

The J gene is TRBJ2-2, the V gene TRBV9; 7 nucleotides line up with TRBD1. The trim removed 0 bases at V and 8 bases at J, leaving 4 bases unmatched. CDR1 and CDR2 from the germline V gene are SGDLS and YYNGEE. The CDR3 has 14 residues. CDR3 sequence: CASSVVQGIGELFF. In nucleotides, the CDR3 is TGTGCCAGCAGCGTAGTACAGGGGATAGGGGAGCTGTTTTTT.

This clone has ten or more counts. The gene calls are TRBV4-1 and TRBJ1-5; the match to TRBD1 covers 8 bases. The CDR3 totals 17 residues. The junction had 15 bases not matched to a gene; V was cut back by 2 bases and J by 9 bases. The germline V gene has CDR1 MGHRA and CDR2 YSYEKL. CDR3 amino acids: CASSQRVVGQGAGPQHF. The CDR3, as DNA: TGCGCCAGCAGCCAAAGAGTAGTTGGACAGGGTGCCGGGCCCCAGCATTTT.

This chain joins TRBV5-1 and TRBJ2-6; unclear D gene. V was pared by 9 bases and J by 0 bases, with 16 bases between. Germline CDR1 reads SGHRS; CDR2 reads YFSETQ. CDR3 size: 16 residues. CDR3 residues: CATQPQTSSGANVLTF. CDR3 coding DNA: TGCGCCACCCAACCCCAAACAAGCTCTGGGGCCAACGTCCTGACTTTC.

V and J are TRBV5-1 and TRBJ2-1, with 9 bases lining up with TRBD2. J was trimmed by 7 bases and V by 0 bases; bases with no gene match: 8. The CDR3 extends over 16 amino acids. CDR1 is SGHRS and CDR2 is YFSETQ in the germline V gene. DNA for the CDR3: TGCGCCAGCAGCTTGGATCAGCGGGGGGATGGGAATGAGCAGTTCTTC. Translation: CASSLDQRGDGNEQFF.

The V call is TRBV10-3, the J call TRBJ1-1; D is ambiguous. Trimming shortened V by 7 bases and J by 4 bases, and 16 bases separated the two germline ends. The CDR3 has 14 residues. Germline lookup yields CDR1 ENHRY and CDR2 SYGVKD. In DNA form, the CDR3 reads TGTGCCATCACCCCAAGGGAGCTGAGCACTGAAGCTTTCTTT. The encoded protein is CAITPRELSTEAFF.

The chain carries TRBV18 and TRBJ1-4; no clear D. With 2 bases removed from V and 3 bases from J, the gap between germline ends came to 13 bases. CDR3 size: 16 residues. Germline CDR1 and CDR2: KGHSH and LQKENI. The CDR3 spells CASSPTGNLPNEKLFF. As DNA, the CDR3 is TGTGCCAGCTCACCAACGGGGAACCTACCTAATGAAAAACTGTTTTTT. The full variable domain, rest sourced from reference TRBV18 and TRBJ1-4, is NAGVMQNPRHLVRRRGQEARLRCSPMKGHSHVYWYRQLPEEGLKFMVYLQKENIIDESGMPKERFSAEFPKEGPSILRIQQVVRGDSAAYFCASSPTGNLPNEKLFFGSGTQLSVL.

In its sample, this clone was seen a few times. This chain uses TRBV6-2 or TRBV6-3 with TRBJ1-6, with D unresolved. Per the germline V gene, CDR1 is MNHEY and CDR2 is SVGEGT. CDR3 size: 17 residues. V lost 2 bases, J lost 5 bases, and 16 bases lay in between. Here the CDR3 DNA reads TGTGCCAGCAGTTACGGGGAGGGAGCCCACAATAATTCACCCCTCCACTTT. Protein sequence: CASSYGEGAHNNSPLHF.

The V and J genes are TRBV6-5 and TRBJ1-4; 7 nucleotides match TRBD1. Germline lookup yields CDR1 MNHEY and CDR2 SVGAGI. The CDR3 sequence is 15 residues long. V gave up 0 bases and J gave up 5 bases; unmatched junction bases: 3. The CDR3 loop reads CASSYSKGANEKLFF. CDR3 in DNA: TGTGCCAGCAGTTACTCTAAGGGGGCAAATGAAAAACTGTTTTTT.

The genes are TRBV10-3 and TRBJ1-5; no reliable D call. Germline assignment: CDR1 ENHRY and CDR2 SYGVKD. The CDR3 sequence is 16 residues long. Trimming removed 8 bases at V and 1 base at J, with 18 bases between. CDR3 DNA sequence: TGTGCCATCGCCAACCCCCCGGGAATAAGCAATCAGCCCCAGCATTTT. Amino acid sequence: CAIANPPGISNQPQHF.

The J gene is TRBJ1-3, the V gene TRBV11-3; D remains ambiguous. Per the germline V gene, CDR1 is SGHNT and CDR2 is YENEEA. V lost 2 bases and J lost 8, with 13 bases in between. CDR3 length: 14 residues. CDR3 DNA sequence: TGTGCCAGCAGCTTACGAGGCAGAGGAGACACCATATATTTT. This gives the protein CASSLRGRGDTIYF.

This chain uses TRBV6-9 with TRBJ1-1, with 11 bases lining up with TRBD1. Germline V gene sequence: CDR1 MNHGY, CDR2 SVAAGI. Trimming at V came to 1 base and at J to 6 bases, leaving 1 base not matched to a gene. The CDR3 is 14 residues long. CDR3 sequence: CASSYLGQGAEAFF. For the CDR3, the DNA is TGTGCCAGCAGTTATTTGGGACAGGGGGCTGAAGCTTTCTTT.

The rearrangement uses TRBV20-1 and TRBJ2-7; D is unclear. Germline-derived CDR1 and CDR2 are DFQATT and SNEGSKA (reference sequence). V was pared by 5 bases and J by 1 base, with 6 bases between. The CDR3 extends over 11 amino acids. Here the CDR3 DNA reads TGCAGTGCTTACAAGTCCTACGAGCAGTACTTC. This sequence encodes CSAYKSYEQYF.

The V call is TRBV4-1, the J call TRBJ2-1; D may be TRBD1 (6 bases). The length of the CDR3 is 15 residues. V was cut by 4 bases and J by 5 bases, with 15 bases left in between. From germline, CDR1 is MGHRA and CDR2 YSYEKL. The CDR3 nucleotides are TGCGCCAGCAGCCCAAGGACAGCCCAAGACAATGAGCAGTTCTTC. Protein product: CASSPRTAQDNEQFF.